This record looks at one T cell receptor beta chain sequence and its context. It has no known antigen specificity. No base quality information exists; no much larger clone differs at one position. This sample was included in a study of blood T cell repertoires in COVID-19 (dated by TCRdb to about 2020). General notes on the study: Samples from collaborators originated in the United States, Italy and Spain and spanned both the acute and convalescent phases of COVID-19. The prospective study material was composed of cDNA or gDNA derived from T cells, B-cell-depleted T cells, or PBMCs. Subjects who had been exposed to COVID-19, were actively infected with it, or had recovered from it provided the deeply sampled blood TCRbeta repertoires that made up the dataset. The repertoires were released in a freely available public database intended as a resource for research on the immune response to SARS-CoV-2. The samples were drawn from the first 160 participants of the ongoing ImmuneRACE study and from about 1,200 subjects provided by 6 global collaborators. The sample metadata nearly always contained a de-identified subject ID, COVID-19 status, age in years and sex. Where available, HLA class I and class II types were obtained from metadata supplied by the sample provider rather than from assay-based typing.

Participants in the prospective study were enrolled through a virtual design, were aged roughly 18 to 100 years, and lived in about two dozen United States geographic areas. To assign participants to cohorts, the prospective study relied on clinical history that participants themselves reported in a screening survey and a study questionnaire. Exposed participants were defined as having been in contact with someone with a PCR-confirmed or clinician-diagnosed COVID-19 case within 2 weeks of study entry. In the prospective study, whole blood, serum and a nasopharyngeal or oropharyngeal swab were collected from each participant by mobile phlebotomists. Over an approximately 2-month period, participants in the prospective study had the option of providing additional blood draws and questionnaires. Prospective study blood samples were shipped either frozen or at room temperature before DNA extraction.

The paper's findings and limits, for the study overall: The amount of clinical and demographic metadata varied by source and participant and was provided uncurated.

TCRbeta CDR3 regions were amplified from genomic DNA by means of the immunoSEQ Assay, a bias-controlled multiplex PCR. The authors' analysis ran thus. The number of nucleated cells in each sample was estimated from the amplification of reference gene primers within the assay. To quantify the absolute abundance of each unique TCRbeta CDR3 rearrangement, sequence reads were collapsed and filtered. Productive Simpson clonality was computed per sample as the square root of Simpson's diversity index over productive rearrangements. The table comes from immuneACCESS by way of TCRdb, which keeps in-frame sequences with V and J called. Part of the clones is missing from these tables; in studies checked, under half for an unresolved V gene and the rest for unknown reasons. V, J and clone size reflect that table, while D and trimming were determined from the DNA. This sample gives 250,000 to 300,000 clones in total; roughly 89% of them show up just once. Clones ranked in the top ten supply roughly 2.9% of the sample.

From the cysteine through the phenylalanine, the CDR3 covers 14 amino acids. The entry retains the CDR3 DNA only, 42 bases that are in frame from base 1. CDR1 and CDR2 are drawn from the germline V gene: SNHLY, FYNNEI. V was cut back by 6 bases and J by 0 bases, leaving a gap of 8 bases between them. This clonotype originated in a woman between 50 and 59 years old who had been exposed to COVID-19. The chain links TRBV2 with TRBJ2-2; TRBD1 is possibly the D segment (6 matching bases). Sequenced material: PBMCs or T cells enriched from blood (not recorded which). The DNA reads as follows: TGTGCCAGCAGACAGGGCCCGAACACCGGGGAGCTGTTTTTT. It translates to CASRQGPNTGELFF.